The sample holds many counts of the clone carrying this TCR beta chain. Its antigen remains unknown. One entry per CDR3 protein, called by TCRdb with MiXCR from the 5' RACE reads. The data show some 500,000 distinct CDR3 sequences, about 20% seen once. This sample was included in a study of identical twins. Study results and limitations: Potential partial confounding of zero-insertion analyses by invariant MAIT and iNKT cells was noted.

CDR3 length: 13 amino acids. V lost 4 bases and J lost 6, with 10 bases in between. Germline loops: CDR1 LGHDT, CDR2 YNNKEL (reference sequence). Separately, the same data were catalogued under a study of T cells expressing NK-cell markers. That study reports: It was sorted CD3+CD56-NKG2C+, CD3+CD56+NKG2C- and CD3+CD56+NKG2C+ T cells that provided the TCR beta repertoires. Seven sequenced donors out of eight were HCMV-seropositive, one seronegative.

The receptor was derived from a woman under 30 in good health. Specimen: CD4+ T cells sorted from blood. The chain employs TRBV3-1 and TRBJ1-5, with D perhaps matching TRBD1 (6 bases). In DNA, the CDR3 is TGTGCCAGCAGCCTCGGGGGCGTTCAGCCCCAGCATTTT. This translates into CASSLGGVQPQHF.